This entry lists 18 T cell receptor beta chains sequenced from one sample in a study of cytomegalovirus exposure and HLA in healthy donors. The PCR was carried out with 60 Vbeta primers and 13 Jbeta primers. TCRdb keeps only in-frame clones here, not all; method: immunoSEQ multiplex PCR. There are more than 95,000 clones in the sample; approximately 66% occur only once, and 2.5% to 4% lies in the top ten. Sequencing was carried out using PBMCs. These receptors were obtained from a woman aged 45-60 years in good health and CMV-seronegative.

In the case of this clone: At one end, the junction sequence differs from germline, possibly due to a read error. As DNA, the CDR3 is TGTTCCAGCAGCCCCAGTCAGCGGGGGGTTGAGTACTTC. Residues: CSSSPSQRGVEYF. The V and J genes are TRBV7-9 and TRBJ2-7; 9 bases are shared with TRBD2. CDR1 is SEHNR and CDR2 is FQNEAQ in the germline V gene (reference sequence). The CDR3 extends over 13 amino acids.

The chain links TRBV21-1 to TRBJ1-5. TRBV21-1 is assigned pseudogene status. The CDR3 is 17 amino acids. As DNA, the CDR3 is TGTGCCAGCAGCAAATTGGGAGCAGACGGTGAGAGTCAGCCCCAGCATTTT. Translation: CASSKLGADGESQPQHF.

This chain joins TRBV19 and TRBJ2-5; 15 nucleotides agree with TRBD2. Germline V gives CDR1 LNHDA, CDR2 SQIVND (reference sequence). The CDR3 sequence is 17 residues long. With V trimmed by 5 bases and J by 1 base, 5 bases remained unmatched. The CDR3: CASSGRTSGRAQETQYF. Here the CDR3 DNA reads TGTGCCAGTAGTGGAAGGACTAGCGGGAGGGCCCAAGAGACCCAGTACTTC.

This CDR3 is CASRESGRVNEQFF. The DNA of the CDR3 is TGTGCCAGCAGAGAAAGCGGGAGAGTCAATGAGCAGTTCTTC. This chain joins TRBV6-5 and TRBJ2-1; 8 nucleotides align to TRBD2. The CDR3 totals 14 residues. Germline-derived CDR1 and CDR2 are MNHEY and SVGAGI. V dropped 6 bases and J dropped 6; count of bases not matched to a gene: 7.

The rearrangement joins TRBV20-1 to TRBJ1-1; D gene unclear. The CDR3 has 11 residues. Trimming took off 6 bases at V and 3 bases at J, with 8 bases between the two ends. Germline loops: CDR1 DFQATT, CDR2 SNEGSKA (reference sequence). Here the CDR3 DNA reads TGCAGTGCCTGGCGGGACACTGAAGCTTTCTTT. The encoded protein is CSAWRDTEAFF.

The CDR3 loop is CASSRTGISDTQYF. The CDR3 DNA reads TGTGCCAGCAGTCGCACAGGGATTTCAGATACGCAGTATTTT. The chain combines TRBV27 with TRBJ2-3; maybe TRBD1 (6 bases). V was pared by 5 bases and J by 4 bases, with 13 bases between. Germline-derived CDR1 and CDR2 are MNHEY and SMNVEV (reference sequence). This CDR3 has 14 amino acids.

The genes are TRBV6-1 and TRBJ1-1; TRBD1 might be the D (5 bases). V lost 1 base, J lost 5 bases, and 14 bases lay in between. CDR1 is MNHNS, CDR2 SASEGT, per germline. The CDR3 runs to 15 residues. In DNA, the CDR3 is TGTGCCAGCAGTGAAGGGAAGGGGTTGGGGACTGAAGCTTTCTTT. Translated, it gives CASSEGKGLGTEAFF.

The V call is TRBV27, the J call TRBJ2-7; 7 bases agree with TRBD1. The CDR3 is 16 amino acids. Germline trimming cut 5 bases from V and 3 bases from J; bases unmatched to any gene: 13. The V gene's germline CDR1 is MNHEY and CDR2 SMNVEV (reference sequence). The CDR3 DNA is TGTGCCAGCAGTCCAACGGGACAGCGCCCGGGCTACGAGCAGTACTTC. Translating gives CASSPTGQRPGYEQYF.

The table lists this clone with a few counts. The J gene is TRBJ2-1, the V gene TRBV28, with 8 nucleotides matching TRBD2. CDR3 length: 15 amino acids. In germline, CDR1 is MDHEN, CDR2 SYDVKM. The V segment lost 2 bases and the J segment 6 bases; nucleotides outside the gene matches: 6. In nucleotides, the CDR3 is TGTGCCAGCAGTTTAGCCGGGACTAGACCCAATGAGCAGTTCTTC. Translated: CASSLAGTRPNEQFF.

This sequence joins TRBV4-3 and TRBJ2-2; 11 bases map to TRBD2. With 5 bases clipped from V and 5 bases from J, the junction kept 4 bases outside the gene matches. Germline loops: CDR1 LGHNA, CDR2 YSLEER. The CDR3 sequence is 15 residues long. The CDR3 here is CASSRTSGRTGELFF. The CDR3 DNA reads TGCGCCAGCAGCAGGACTAGCGGGCGGACCGGGGAGCTGTTTTTT.

This chain joins TRBV6-5 and TRBJ2-7; D may be TRBD1 (5 bases). CDR3 length: 16 residues. Germline V gene data show CDR1 as MNHEY and CDR2 as SVGAGI. V was pared by 0 bases and J by 2 bases, with 14 bases between. CDR3: CASSYSVYRSAYEQYF. As DNA, the CDR3 is TGTGCCAGCAGTTACTCGGTATACAGGTCCGCCTACGAGCAGTACTTC.

The chain has TRBV4-2 and TRBJ2-1; D is uncertain. The germline V and J ends were trimmed by 0 bases and 2 bases, with 11 bases remaining between them. The CDR3 contains 16 residues. Germline CDR1 is LGHNA and CDR2 is YNFKEQ. For the CDR3, the DNA is TGTGCCAGCAGCCAAGAAGCTACGCTCCCCTACAATGAGCAGTTCTTC. Translation: CASSQEATLPYNEQFF.

The chain couples TRBV2 to TRBJ2-1, with 7 bases lining up with TRBD2. V lost 6 bases to trimming and J lost 0 bases; unmatched junction nucleotides: 17. This CDR3 region has 19 residues. CDR1 SNHLY and CDR2 FYNNEI come from the germline V gene. The CDR3 loop is CASRPPLAQILRSYNEQFF. DNA for the CDR3: TGTGCCAGCAGGCCCCCACTAGCGCAGATACTTCGCTCCTACAATGAGCAGTTCTTC.

The rearrangement links TRBV27 to TRBJ1-5; D is uncertain. The CDR3 is 13 amino acids. The V end lost 1 base, the J end lost 4 bases, and 5 bases lay between the germline ends. The germline gives CDR1 MNHEY, CDR2 SMNVEV (reference sequence). CDR3 amino acids: CASSLLANQPQHF. As DNA, the CDR3 is TGTGCCAGCAGTTTATTGGCAAATCAGCCCCAGCATTTT.

The V gene is TRBV4-2, the J gene TRBJ2-6; a weak D match, TRBD2 (6 bases). The germline V gene encodes CDR1 LGHNA and CDR2 YNFKEQ. Trimming pared 0 bases from V and 2 bases from J, leaving 8 bases between. The CDR3 has 16 amino acids. Here the CDR3 reads CASSQESGAGANVLTF. The CDR3 DNA reads TGTGCCAGCAGCCAAGAATCGGGGGCTGGGGCCAACGTCCTGACTTTC.

CDR3 region: CASSYSLSSSYEQYF. The DNA for the CDR3 is TGTGCCAGCAGTTACTCTCTTAGTAGCTCCTACGAGCAGTACTTC. The chain is built from TRBV6-5 and TRBJ2-7; D ambiguous. Germline lookup yields CDR1 MNHEY and CDR2 SVGAGI. The ends were cut back, 0 bases at V and 0 bases at J, with 9 bases in the middle. This CDR3 contains 15 residues.

This rearrangement joins TRBV4-1 to TRBJ2-6; 9 bases match TRBD1. Germline V gives CDR1 MGHRA, CDR2 YSYEKL. This CDR3 contains 18 residues. V was pared by 4 bases and J by 0 bases, with 7 bases of the junction left unmatched. CDR3 in amino acids: CASSRRQGGDSGANVLTF. CDR3 in DNA: TGCGCCAGCAGCCGACGACAGGGGGGAGACTCTGGGGCCAACGTCCTGACTTTC.

J is TRBJ2-7 and V is TRBV28, with 15 bases aligning to TRBD2. The CDR3 sequence is 16 residues long. Germline V gene sequence: CDR1 MDHEN, CDR2 SYDVKM. With V trimmed by 5 bases and J by 4 bases, 6 bases remained unmatched. The CDR3 bases are TGTGCCAGCAGTCTTGCCGGGACTAGCGGGAGGTACGAGCAGTACTTC. Amino acid sequence: CASSLAGTSGRYEQYF.